What follows are 19 T cell receptor beta chains derived from one specimen sequenced in a study of blood T cell repertoires in COVID-19. Using immunoSEQ multiplex PCR, the repertoire was profiled, and TCRdb retains in-frame clones only, with some absent. The table has under 60,000 clones, 65% to 85% seen once; the top ten hold about 25%. Sequenced material: peripheral blood. All receptors derive from a human donor in a cohort sampled during active COVID-19.

The V gene is TRBV12-3 or TRBV12-4, the J gene TRBJ1-1, with D perhaps TRBD1 (6 bases). The CDR3 sequence is 13 residues long. The V gene lost 5 bases and the J gene lost 4 bases, with 11 bases spanning the gap. The CDR3 reads CASSEQGFTEAFF. The DNA of the CDR3 is TGTGCCAGCAGTGAACAGGGTTTCACTGAAGCTTTCTTT.

J is TRBJ2-1 and V is TRBV9; 7 nucleotides match TRBD2. V was clipped by 4 bases and J by 4 bases; unmatched bases: 11. The CDR3 covers 16 residues. Germline CDR1 and CDR2: SGDLS and YYNGEE. CDR3 coding DNA: TGTGCCAGCAGCCCCTCTGGGGGAGGGATTTACAATGAGCAGTTCTTC. This gives the protein CASSPSGGGIYNEQFF.

The chain couples TRBV27 to TRBJ2-7; perhaps TRBD1 as D (5 bases). CDR3 size: 13 residues. Germline V CDR1 and CDR2: MNHEY, SMNVEV (reference sequence). V lost 5 bases and J lost 7, with 15 bases in between. The CDR3 sequence is CASSSPGQSEQYF. CDR3 nucleotides: TGTGCCAGCAGTAGTCCAGGGCAGTCGGAGCAGTACTTC.

The chain joins TRBV19 to TRBJ2-5, with D maybe TRBD2 (5 bases). CDR1 LNHDA and CDR2 SQIVND come from the germline V gene (reference sequence). With 2 bases removed from V and 3 bases from J, the gap between germline ends came to 13 bases. CDR3 length: 15 residues. Here the CDR3 DNA reads TGTGCCAGTAGTATAACGGCGGGTTGGGAAGAGACCCAGTACTTC. Its protein is CASSITAGWEETQYF. Full variable domain (outside the CDR3, taken from reference TRBV19 and TRBJ2-5): DGGITQSPKYLFRKEGQNVTLSCEQNLNHDAMYWYRQDPGQGLRLIYYSQIVNDFQKGDIAEGYSVSREKKESFPLTVTSAQKNPTAFYLCASSITAGWEETQYFGPGTRLLVL.

The chain is built from TRBV18 and TRBJ1-1; 9 positions match TRBD1. V gave up 3 bases and J gave up 4 bases; unmatched junction bases: 3. Germline V gene sequence: CDR1 KGHSH, CDR2 LQKENI. CDR3 length: 14 residues. CDR3 sequence (DNA): TGTGCCAGCTCACCGGACAGGGGAAGCACTGAAGCTTTCTTT. It codes for CASSPDRGSTEAFF. The variable domain in full, with the rest retrieved from reference TRBV18 and TRBJ1-1, is NAGVMQNPRHLVRRRGQEARLRCSPMKGHSHVYWYRQLPEEGLKFMVYLQKENIIDESGMPKERFSAEFPKEGPSILRIQQVVRGDSAAYFCASSPDRGSTEAFFGQGTRLTVV.

The chain has TRBV18 and TRBJ2-2; no clear D. Germline V gene lookup returns CDR1 KGHSH and CDR2 LQKENI. The CDR3 has 17 amino acids. The V and J ends lost 5 bases and 1 base respectively, with 17 bases between them. The CDR3 here is CASSSRGPLLNTGELFF. CDR3 sequence (DNA): TGTGCCAGCTCATCTCGTGGGCCGTTACTGAACACCGGGGAGCTGTTTTTT.

This chain uses TRBV6-5 with TRBJ2-7, with 9 bases matching TRBD1. Germline V CDR1 and CDR2: MNHEY, SVGAGI. The CDR3 has 13 amino acids. J gave up 4 bases and V 7 bases, and 5 bases lay outside the gene matches. CDR3 in amino acids: CASIGTGLYEQYF. Here the CDR3 DNA reads TGTGCCAGCATCGGGACAGGGCTATACGAGCAGTACTTC.

This clone was picked up one time. The chain recombines TRBV30 with TRBJ1-6, with D tentatively TRBD1 (5 bases). Between the trimmed V and J ends, which lost 2 bases and 7 bases, there was a span of 9 bases. The V gene's germline CDR1 is GTSNPN and CDR2 SVGIG (reference sequence). This CDR3 contains 13 residues. The CDR3 region has the DNA TGTGCCTGGAGTCTTCGGGGGAATTCACCCCTCCACTTT. It translates to CAWSLRGNSPLHF. Using reference TRBV30 and TRBJ1-6 for the parts outside the CDR3, the full variable domain is SQTIHQWPATLVQPVGSPLSLECTVEGTSNPNLYWYRQAAGRGLQLLFYSVGIGQISSEVPQNLSASRPQDRQFILSSKKLLLSDSGFYLCAWSLRGNSPLHFGNGTRLTVT.

The chain couples TRBV7-3 to TRBJ2-7; 7 bases are shared with TRBD2. Losses at the gene ends were 5 bases for V and 2 bases for J; bases not matched to a gene: 6. The CDR3 extends over 14 amino acids. Germline-derived CDR1 and CDR2 are SGHTA and FQGTGA. CDR3 DNA sequence: TGTGCCAGCAGCCCCGGGAGGAACACCTACGAGCAGTACTTC. It specifies CASSPGRNTYEQYF.

The chain uses TRBV5-1 and TRBJ1-1; D not certain. Trimming took off 4 bases at V and 1 base at J, with 8 bases between the two ends. The germline gives CDR1 SGHRS, CDR2 YFSETQ. The CDR3 runs to 13 residues. The CDR3 reads CASSPDTNTEAFF. The DNA of the CDR3 is TGCGCCAGCAGCCCCGACACGAACACTGAAGCTTTCTTT.

In its sample, this clone was seen a few times. The rearrangement links TRBV7-2 to TRBJ2-7; 9 positions agree with TRBD2. The length of the CDR3 is 16 residues. The V and J ends lost 2 bases and 3 bases, in that order; junction bases with no gene match: 8. The germline gives CDR1 SGHTA, CDR2 FQGNSA. CDR3 residues: CASSLTASGTRYEQYF. CDR3 bases: TGTGCCAGCAGCTTAACGGCTAGCGGGACCCGCTACGAGCAGTACTTC.

The chain employs TRBV4-3 and TRBJ2-2, with 12 bases fitting TRBD2. This CDR3 region has 18 residues. V was clipped by 1 base and J by 1 base; unmatched bases: 4. Germline V gene data show CDR1 as LGHNA and CDR2 as YSLEER. CDR3 bases: TGCGCCAGCAGCCAAGTCTCTAGCGGGGGGGTGAACACCGGGGAGCTGTTTTTT. This encodes CASSQVSSGGVNTGELFF.

The chain carries TRBV24-1 and TRBJ2-7, with a possible D match to TRBD2 (6 bases). From germline, CDR1 is KGHDR and CDR2 SFDVKD. The length of the CDR3 is 13 residues. Trimming cost V 6 bases and J 7 bases, with 15 bases left between them. CDR3 nucleotide sequence: TGTGCCACCAGTAGTGTGCAGGGAGGAGAGCAGTACTTC. It is translated as CATSSVQGGEQYF.

The chain uses TRBV2 and TRBJ2-3; no clear D gene. The germline CDR1 and CDR2 sequences are SNHLY and FYNNEI. This CDR3 is 14 amino acids long. V was cut by 7 bases and J by 3 bases, with 14 bases left in between. This chain's CDR3 is CASTPSVGTDTQYF. The CDR3 DNA reads TGTGCCAGCACCCCGTCGGTCGGGACAGATACGCAGTATTTT.

The chain uses TRBV2 and TRBJ2-1, with D perhaps matching TRBD1 (5 bases). Germline V gene lookup returns CDR1 SNHLY and CDR2 FYNNEI. V shed 6 bases and J shed 11 bases, with 14 bases lying between them. The CDR3 spans 12 residues. This CDR3 reads CASRGDSPKQFF. The CDR3 region has the DNA TGTGCCAGCAGGGGTGACAGTCCCAAGCAGTTCTTC.

The chain employs TRBV9 and TRBJ2-3; D remains unclear. Between the trimmed V and J ends, which lost 1 base and 1 base, there was a span of 10 bases. CDR1 SGDLS and CDR2 YYNGEE come from the germline V gene. This CDR3 region has 15 residues. CDR3 protein: CASSVSGAGTDTQYF. CDR3 bases: TGTGCCAGCAGCGTAAGTGGTGCGGGCACAGATACGCAGTATTTT.

There are a few counts of this clone. The rearrangement links TRBV18 to TRBJ2-1, with a possible D match to TRBD1 (5 bases). The CDR3 contains 15 residues. V shed 2 bases and J shed 2 bases, with 10 bases lying between them. CDR1 is KGHSH, CDR2 LQKENI, per germline. CDR3 nucleotide sequence: TGTGCCAGCTCACCAGGGGCTATTACCTACAATGAGCAGTTCTTC. Translating it yields CASSPGAITYNEQFF.

This clone was detected once. The genes are TRBV5-1 and TRBJ1-2; perhaps TRBD1 as D (5 bases). The germline V and J ends were trimmed by 0 bases and 7 bases, with 10 bases remaining between them. There are 13 residues in the CDR3. Germline CDR1 reads SGHRS; CDR2 reads YFSETQ. CDR3 nucleotide sequence: TGCGCCAGCAGCTTGGACAGGACTATTGGCTACACCTTC. The encoded protein is CASSLDRTIGYTF.

V usage is TRBV4-1 and J usage is TRBJ2-7; TRBD2 is a possible D gene (6 bases). The CDR3 runs to 16 residues. From germline, CDR1 is MGHRA and CDR2 YSYEKL. Trimming took off 2 bases at V and 4 bases at J, with 18 bases between the two ends. DNA for the CDR3: TGCGCCAGCAGCCAAATTGGAGGGGCACTCCCTTACGAGCAGTACTTC. It specifies CASSQIGGALPYEQYF.